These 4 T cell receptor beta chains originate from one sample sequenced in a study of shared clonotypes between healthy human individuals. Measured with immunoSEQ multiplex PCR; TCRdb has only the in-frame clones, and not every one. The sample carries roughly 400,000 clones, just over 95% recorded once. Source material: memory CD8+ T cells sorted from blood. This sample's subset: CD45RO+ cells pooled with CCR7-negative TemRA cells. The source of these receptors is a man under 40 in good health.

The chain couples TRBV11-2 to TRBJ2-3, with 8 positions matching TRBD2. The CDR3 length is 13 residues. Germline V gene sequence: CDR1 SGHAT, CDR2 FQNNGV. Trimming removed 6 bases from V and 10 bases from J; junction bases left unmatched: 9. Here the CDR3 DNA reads TGTGCCAGCAGAATGGGCGGGAGGAGGGCGCAGTATTTT. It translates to CASRMGGRRAQYF.

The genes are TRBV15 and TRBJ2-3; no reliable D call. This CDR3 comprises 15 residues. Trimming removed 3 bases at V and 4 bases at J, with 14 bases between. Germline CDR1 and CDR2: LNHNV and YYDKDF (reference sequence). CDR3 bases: TGTGCCACCAGCAGCGGCAGAGTTTCCCCAGATACGCAGTATTTT. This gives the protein CATSSGRVSPDTQYF.

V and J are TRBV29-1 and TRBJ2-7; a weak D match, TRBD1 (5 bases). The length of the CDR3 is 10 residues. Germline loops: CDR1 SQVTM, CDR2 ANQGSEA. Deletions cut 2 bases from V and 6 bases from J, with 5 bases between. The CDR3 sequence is CSVEQGEQYF. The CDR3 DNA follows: TGCAGCGTTGAACAGGGCGAGCAGTACTTC.

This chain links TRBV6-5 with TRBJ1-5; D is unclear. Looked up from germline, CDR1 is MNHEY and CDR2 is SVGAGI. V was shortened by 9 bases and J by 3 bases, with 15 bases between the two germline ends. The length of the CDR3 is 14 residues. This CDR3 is CARGGGNNNQPQHF. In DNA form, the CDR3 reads TGTGCCAGGGGAGGCGGGAACAACAATCAGCCCCAGCATTTT.